This T cell receptor beta chain comes out of a study of identifying expanded T cells in peripheral blood. As to this clone: The antigen is unknown. One junction end does not reproduce the germline sequence, and a read error may be involved. Different DNA sequences within this sample yield the same CDR3.

Repertoires were generated with immunoSEQ multiplex PCR, while TCRdb's copy carries only in-frame clones and drops some. The sample has around 100,000 clones; around 90% are singletons. Germline CDR1 MNHEY, CDR2 SVGAGI. This CDR3 contains 13 residues. Study findings and constraints: Technical replicates showed roughly 1.2 changed clones; about 2 weeks about 16.4; four weeks 19. Across healthy donors, higher total template counts meant significantly greater roughly 2-week count variance.

J is TRBJ1-6 and V is TRBV6-5; D is perhaps TRBD1 (5 bases). Sequencing was performed on blood. The receptor's source is a person aged 18-70 years in good health. CDR3: CASRRDLNSPLHF. CDR3 DNA sequence: TGTGCCAGCAGGAGGGACCTCAATTCACCCCTTCACTTT.